A selection of T cell receptor beta chains follows, all from one sample in a study of control samples from healthy donors and cancer patients. Assay: immunoSEQ multiplex PCR; the TCRdb copy retains only in-frame clones and omits some. The repertoire holds around 130,000 clones, with approximately 92% as singletons. Sequencing was done on a sample of blood. The source is a man between 18 and 29 years old in good health. Each CDR3 is given with its conserved first and last residue. The order of the fields is V gene, D gene, CDR3 protein. D genes are given only for firm matches.

V: TRBV5-1; D: TRBD1; CDR3: CASSLRGTGLTSTDTQYF
V: TRBV30; D: TRBD1; CDR3: CAWSGTGGQEKLFF
V: TRBV9; D: -; CDR3: CASSGGAYNEQFF
V: TRBV11-3; D: -; CDR3: CASSFLGGNTEAFF
V: TRBV30; D: TRBD1; CDR3: CAWDRGMRDTQYF
V: TRBV5-1; D: TRBD1; CDR3: CASSLALSTGLGSPLHF
V: TRBV3-1/TRBV3-2; D: TRBD1; CDR3: CASSLNRGNQPQHF
V: TRBV11-2; D: -; CDR3: CASSQRTEAFF
V: TRBV9; D: TRBD1; CDR3: CASSVEGAPYNEQFF
V: TRBV6-6; D: TRBD1; CDR3: CASSPPGGTGWDIQYF
V: TRBV18; D: TRBD1; CDR3: CASSPDRGSNEKLFF
V: TRBV6-5; D: -; CDR3: CASSLAIQETQYF
V: TRBV7-9; D: -; CDR3: CARGDSSGNTIYF
V: TRBV19; D: -; CDR3: CASSAPRGGDTEAFF
V: TRBV7-3; D: -; CDR3: CASSLNSRISGDEQFF
V: TRBV29-1; D: TRBD1; CDR3: CSGVTGGYEQFF
V: TRBV7-3; D: -; CDR3: CASSFDRVNEKLFF
V: TRBV14; D: TRBD2; CDR3: CASSQVGLADFYNEQFF
V: TRBV13; D: -; CDR3: CASSLRTEEKLFF
V: TRBV15; D: -; CDR3: CATSRGDSPSTDTQYF
V: TRBV4-3; D: -; CDR3: CASSQESYNEQFF
V: TRBV14; D: -; CDR3: CASSQVAEKLFF
V: TRBV7-8; D: -; CDR3: CASSPPLKDTQYF
V: TRBV27; D: -; CDR3: CASSLFPSSGNTIYF
V: TRBV24-1; D: -; CDR3: CATRKIGNEQFF
V: TRBV20-1; D: -; CDR3: CSARGFTQYF
V: TRBV3-1/TRBV3-2; D: TRBD2; CDR3: CASSQKLAVTYEQYF
V: TRBV28; D: TRBD2; CDR3: CASSRGGADTQYF
V: TRBV10-1; D: -; CDR3: CASSTSRDVEQFF
V: TRBV7-3; D: TRBD1; CDR3: CASSPGQINTEAFF
V: TRBV10-3; D: -; CDR3: CATGLPHTGELFF
V: TRBV28; D: -; CDR3: CASSLGTSGEQFF
V: TRBV19; D: TRBD1; CDR3: CASSIAPDSGGQETQYF
V: TRBV5-5; D: -; CDR3: CASSLLRGAATGELFF
V: TRBV3-1/TRBV3-2; D: -; CDR3: CASSPQGRGEKLFF
V: TRBV7-2; D: -; CDR3: CASSYVNQPQHF
V: TRBV7-9; D: TRBD1; CDR3: CASSLGQGANSNQPQHF
V: TRBV6-5; D: TRBD1; CDR3: CASSRDRGYEQYF
V: TRBV30; D: -; CDR3: CAWNQGFNSNQPQHF
V: TRBV4-3; D: -; CDR3: CASSQDTPSANTGELFF
V: TRBV6-5; D: -; CDR3: CASRTQGLSYNEQFF
V: TRBV2; D: -; CDR3: CASSAELGNEQFF
V: TRBV5-1; D: TRBD2; CDR3: CASSPARAGGPKETQYF
V: TRBV12-3/TRBV12-4; D: -; CDR3: CASEGRRAEGYTF
V: TRBV19; D: -; CDR3: CASSISILDGYTF
V: TRBV7-9; D: TRBD1; CDR3: CASSFKGQLPNYGYTF
V: TRBV7-9; D: -; CDR3: CASSPTGTAQGNTF
V: TRBV5-6; D: -; CDR3: CASSLRRGSPLHF
V: TRBV6-1; D: -; CDR3: CASSDHGGNYNEQFF
V: TRBV29-1; D: -; CDR3: CSAKPRETQRNEQFF
V: TRBV3-1/TRBV3-2; D: TRBD1; CDR3: CASSQRQGADEQFF
V: TRBV4-3; D: TRBD2; CDR3: CASSQDWTSGPETSTDTQYF
V: TRBV7-3; D: -; CDR3: CASRTGQNTEAFF
V: TRBV4-1; D: -; CDR3: CASSQGTVSNQPQHF
V: TRBV4-1; D: -; CDR3: CASSPLRAVEKLFF
V: TRBV9; D: TRBD1; CDR3: CASSVGVGTGVSGNTIYF
V: TRBV2; D: -; CDR3: CASSGWLSTLGGELFF
V: TRBV10-3; D: -; CDR3: CAISDPYSPLHF
V: TRBV5-6; D: TRBD2; CDR3: CASSLEGLAFTDTQYF
V: TRBV7-3; D: -; CDR3: CASSLDRGAADTQYF